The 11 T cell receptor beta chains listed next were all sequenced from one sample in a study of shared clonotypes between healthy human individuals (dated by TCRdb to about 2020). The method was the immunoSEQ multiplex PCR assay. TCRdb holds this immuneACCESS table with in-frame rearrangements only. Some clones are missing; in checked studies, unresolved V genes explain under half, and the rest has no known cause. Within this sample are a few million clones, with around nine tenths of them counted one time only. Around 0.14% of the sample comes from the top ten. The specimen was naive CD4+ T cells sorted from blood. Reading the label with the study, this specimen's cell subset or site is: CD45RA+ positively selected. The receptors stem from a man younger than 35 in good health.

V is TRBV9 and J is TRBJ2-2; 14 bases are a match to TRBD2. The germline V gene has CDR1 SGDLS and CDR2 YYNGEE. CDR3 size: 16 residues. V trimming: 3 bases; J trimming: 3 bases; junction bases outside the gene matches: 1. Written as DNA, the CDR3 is TGTGCCAGCAGCGCGGGACTAGCGGGGGACACCGGGGAGCTGTTTTTT. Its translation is CASSAGLAGDTGELFF.

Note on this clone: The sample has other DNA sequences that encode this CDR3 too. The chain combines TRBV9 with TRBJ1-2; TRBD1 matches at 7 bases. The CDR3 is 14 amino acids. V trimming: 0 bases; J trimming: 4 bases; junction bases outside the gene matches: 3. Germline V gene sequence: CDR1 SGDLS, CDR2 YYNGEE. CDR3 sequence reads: CASSVVSGGYGYTF. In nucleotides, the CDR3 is TGTGCCAGCAGCGTAGTTTCAGGGGGCTATGGCTACACCTTC.

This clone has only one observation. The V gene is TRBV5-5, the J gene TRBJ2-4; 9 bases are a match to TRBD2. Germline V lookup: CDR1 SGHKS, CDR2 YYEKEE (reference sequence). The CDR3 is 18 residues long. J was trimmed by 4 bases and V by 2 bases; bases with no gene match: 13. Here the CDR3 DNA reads TGTGCCAGCAGCTTCTCGACTAGCGGTGCAACTTTTAAAAACATTCAGTACTTC. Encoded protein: CASSFSTSGATFKNIQYF.

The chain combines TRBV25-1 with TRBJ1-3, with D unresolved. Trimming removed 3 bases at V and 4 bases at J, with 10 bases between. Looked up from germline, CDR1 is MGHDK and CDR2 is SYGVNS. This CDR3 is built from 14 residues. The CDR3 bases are TGTGCCAGCAGTGAGTCACCGTCAGGAAACACCATATATTTT. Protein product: CASSESPSGNTIYF.

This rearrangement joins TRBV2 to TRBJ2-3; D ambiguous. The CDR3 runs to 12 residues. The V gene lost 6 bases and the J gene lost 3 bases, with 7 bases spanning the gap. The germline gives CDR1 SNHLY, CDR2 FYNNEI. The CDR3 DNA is TGTGCCAGCAGCCAAATAACAGATACGCAGTATTTT. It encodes CASSQITDTQYF.

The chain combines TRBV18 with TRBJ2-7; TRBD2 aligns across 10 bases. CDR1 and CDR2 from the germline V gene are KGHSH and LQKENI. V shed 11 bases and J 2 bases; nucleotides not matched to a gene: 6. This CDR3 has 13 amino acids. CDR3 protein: CASALAGAYEQYF. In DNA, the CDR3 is TGTGCCTCAGCCCTAGCGGGAGCCTACGAGCAGTACTTC.

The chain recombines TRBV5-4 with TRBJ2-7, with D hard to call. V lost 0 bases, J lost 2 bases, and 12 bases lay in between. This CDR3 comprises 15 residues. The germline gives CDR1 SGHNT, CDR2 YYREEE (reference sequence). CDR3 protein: CASSLEYGLTYEQYF. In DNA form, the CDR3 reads TGTGCCAGCAGCTTGGAGTATGGCCTCACCTACGAGCAGTACTTC. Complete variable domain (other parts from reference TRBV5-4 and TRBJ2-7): ETGVTQSPTHLIKTRGQQVTLRCSSQSGHNTVSWYQQALGQGPQFIFQYYREEENGRGNFPPRFSGLQFPNYSSELNVNALELDDSALYLCASSLEYGLTYEQYFGPGTRLTVT.

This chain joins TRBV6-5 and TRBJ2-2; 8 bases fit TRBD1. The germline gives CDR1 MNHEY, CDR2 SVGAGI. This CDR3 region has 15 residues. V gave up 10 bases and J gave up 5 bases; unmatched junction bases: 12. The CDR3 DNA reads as TGTGCCACCACCATCGACAGGGGATCGACCGGGGAGCTGTTTTTT. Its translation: CATTIDRGSTGELFF.

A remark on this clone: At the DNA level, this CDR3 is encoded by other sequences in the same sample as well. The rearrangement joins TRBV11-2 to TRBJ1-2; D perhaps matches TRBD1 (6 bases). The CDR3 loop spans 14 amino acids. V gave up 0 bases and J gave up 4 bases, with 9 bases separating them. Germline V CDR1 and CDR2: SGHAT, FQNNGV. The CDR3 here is CASSLDTGLYGYTF. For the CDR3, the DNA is TGTGCCAGCAGCTTAGATACAGGGCTCTATGGCTACACCTTC.

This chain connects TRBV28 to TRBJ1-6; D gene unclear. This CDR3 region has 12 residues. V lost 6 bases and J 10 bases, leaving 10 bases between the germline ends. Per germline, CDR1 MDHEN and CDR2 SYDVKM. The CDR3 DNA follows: TGTGCCAGCAGGGCCCTTGGGTCACCCCTCCACTTT. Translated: CASRALGSPLHF.

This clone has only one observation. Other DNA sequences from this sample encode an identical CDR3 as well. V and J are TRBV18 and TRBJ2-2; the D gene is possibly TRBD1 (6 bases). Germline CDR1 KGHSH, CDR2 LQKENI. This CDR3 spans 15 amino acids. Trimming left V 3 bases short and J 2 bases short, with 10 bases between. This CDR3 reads CASSPTGSNTGELFF. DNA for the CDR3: TGTGCCAGCTCACCTACAGGGTCCAACACCGGGGAGCTGTTTTTT.